This paragraph covers one TCR beta chain sequence. Its antigen is unidentified. This record comes from a study of T cell responses to AZD1222 COVID-19 vaccine. V trimming: 3 bases; J trimming: 0 bases; junction bases outside the gene matches: 11. The CDR3 is made up of 17 amino acids. Looked up from germline, CDR1 is GTSNPN and CDR2 is SVGIG (reference sequence). The protocol was immunoSEQ multiplex PCR, while the TCRdb copy is restricted to in-frame clones and leaves out a portion. The table shows more than 90,000 clones, with approximately 90% occurring only once. Study-wide results and caveats: Reportedly, nearly half the spike-specific TCRs target unmutated variant regions. Most donors were white British, females outnumbered males, and clonal diversity was possibly underestimated.

The receptor was isolated from an adult who received the AZD1222 COVID-19 vaccine. V gene TRBV30 combines with J gene TRBJ1-3; the match to TRBD1 covers 7 bases. This specimen consisted of peripheral blood, obtained 28 days after the second AZD1222 dose. CDR3 protein: CAWSAADRPSSGNTIYF. The CDR3 DNA is TGTGCCTGGAGCGCCGCGGACAGGCCGAGCTCTGGAAACACCATATATTTT.